This paragraph reports one T cell receptor beta chain. The CDR3 extends over 14 amino acids. CDR1 and CDR2 (germline): SQVTM, ANQGSEA. V was pared by 6 bases and J by 4 bases, with 8 bases of the junction left unmatched. The data were obtained in a study of technical replicates of blood from four donors. The protocol was immunoSEQ multiplex PCR, while the TCRdb copy is restricted to in-frame clones and leaves out a portion. The sample holds about 83,000 clones, over 85% seen once. The sample taken for sequencing was T cells isolated from PBMCs. This clonotype was sampled from a human donor in good health. The chain uses TRBV29-1 and TRBJ2-7, with 11 bases matching TRBD1. The CDR3, as DNA: TGCAGCGTGGAGGACAGGGGGCGATCTTACGAGCAGTACTTC. It is translated as CSVEDRGRSYEQYF.